The 20 T cell receptor beta chains in this list originate from one sample, sequenced in a study of CD8 T cells in Susac syndrome. Random hexamers were used to reverse transcribe roughly 0.45 to 1 ug of RNA. Each CDR3 protein gets one entry after TCRdb re-called the immunoSEQ multiplex PCR reads with MiXCR. The profile shows a few hundred thousand distinct CDR3 sequences, 89% of them singletons. Material: CD8+ T cells from PBMCs. These receptors were obtained from a human donor with multiple sclerosis.

This clonotype was seen only once. The genes are TRBV6-2 or TRBV6-3 and TRBJ2-1, with TRBD2 matching over 13 bases. Trimming cost V 8 bases and J 4 bases; bases outside gene matches: 14. Germline CDR1 and CDR2: MNHEY and SVGEGT. The CDR3 is made up of 18 amino acids. The CDR3 DNA sequence: TGTGCCAGCCATGGGACTAGCGGGATAGTCTGGGATTACAATGAGCAGTTCTTC. Amino acid sequence: CASHGTSGIVWDYNEQFF.

The V and J genes are TRBV3-1 and TRBJ2-3; TRBD1 or TRBD2 may be the D gene (5 bases each). This CDR3 is built from 17 residues. V was pared by 0 bases and J by 6 bases, with 19 bases between. The V gene's germline CDR1 is LGHDT and CDR2 YNNKEL (reference sequence). Written as DNA, the CDR3 is TGTGCCAGCAGCCAAGAGGGTGGGACGGTACTTATGGATACGCAGTATTTT. It translates to CASSQEGGTVLMDTQYF.

The J gene is TRBJ2-6, the V gene TRBV30, with D possibly matching TRBD1 (5 bases). The CDR3 sequence is 14 residues long. Trimming cost V 2 bases and J 0 bases, with 5 bases left between them. The germline CDR1 and CDR2 sequences are GTSNPN and SVGIG (reference sequence). The CDR3 region has the DNA TGTGCCTGGAGTCAGGGCTCTGGGGCCAACGTCCTGACTTTC. It codes for CAWSQGSGANVLTF.

The chain links TRBV4-1 to TRBJ2-5, with a tentative D call TRBD1 (6 bases). Trimming removed 3 bases from V and 5 bases from J, with 10 bases in between. From germline, CDR1 is MGHRA and CDR2 YSYEKL. CDR3 size: 13 residues. As DNA, the CDR3 is TGCGCCAGCAGCCATCCGAGGGGGGAGACCCAGTACTTC. Protein product: CASSHPRGETQYF.

The CDR3 nucleotides are TGTGCCAGCTTCGAGGTTAACTATGGCTACACCTTC. Residues: CASFEVNYGYTF. The chain carries TRBV6-5 and TRBJ1-2; no clear D gene. The ends were cut back, 8 bases at V and 1 base at J, with 8 bases in the middle. CDR3 size: 12 residues. CDR1 is MNHEY and CDR2 is SVGAGI in the germline V gene.

This CDR3 is CASSPTLAGGYEQYF. The CDR3 DNA is TGTGCCAGCAGTCCCACGCTAGCGGGAGGTTACGAGCAGTACTTC. The gene calls are TRBV12-3 or TRBV12-4 and TRBJ2-7; TRBD2 matches 11 bases. CDR3 size: 15 residues. Trimming cost V 5 bases and J 4 bases; bases outside gene matches: 7.

This chain links TRBV13 with TRBJ2-7; 7 bases line up with TRBD1. Per germline, CDR1 PRHDT and CDR2 FYEKMQ (reference sequence). The J segment lost 5 bases and the V segment lost 3 bases, leaving 7 bases of the junction unmatched. The CDR3 extends over 14 amino acids. The CDR3 protein is CASSLATGNDEQYF. In DNA, the CDR3 is TGTGCCAGCAGCTTGGCGACAGGGAATGACGAGCAGTACTTC.

Here the CDR3 reads CATSPWGDTGYGSPLHF. The CDR3 coding sequence is TGTGCCACCAGCCCTTGGGGGGACACAGGCTATGGTTCACCCCTCCACTTT. The chain has TRBV15 and TRBJ1-6; D might be TRBD1 (6 bases). In germline, CDR1 is LNHNV, CDR2 YYDKDF (reference sequence). This CDR3 spans 17 amino acids. The V end was cut by 5 bases, the J end by 9 bases, with 23 bases between.

This chain uses TRBV27 with TRBJ2-4; 13 bases agree with TRBD2. CDR1 and CDR2 (germline): MNHEY, SMNVEV (reference sequence). J was trimmed by 2 bases and V by 8 bases; bases with no gene match: 6. CDR3 length: 16 amino acids. The DNA for the CDR3 is TGTGCCAGCCGGATGGGACTAGCGGGGCCCAAAAACATTCAGTACTTC. The encoded protein is CASRMGLAGPKNIQYF.

This clonotype showed up just a few times. The J gene is TRBJ2-1, the V gene TRBV6-5; 8 nucleotides align to TRBD1. Germline assignment: CDR1 MNHEY and CDR2 SVGAGI. The CDR3 length is 14 residues. V dropped 4 bases and J dropped 9; count of bases not matched to a gene: 8. The CDR3 DNA is TGTGCCAGCAGTTGGACTTCAGGGGGCAGTGAGCAGTTCTTC. Translated, it gives CASSWTSGGSEQFF.

This chain's CDR3 is CASSPGGEGKADTQYF. CDR3 sequence (DNA): TGTGCCAGCAGTCCCGGCGGAGAGGGGAAGGCAGATACGCAGTATTTT. This chain uses TRBV6-1 with TRBJ2-3, with D perhaps given as TRBD1 or TRBD2 (5 bases each). CDR3 length: 16 amino acids. Germline V gene lookup returns CDR1 MNHNS and CDR2 SASEGT. Trimming pared 5 bases from V and 4 bases from J, leaving 19 bases between.

This clonotype was seen a single time. This chain joins TRBV12-3 or TRBV12-4 and TRBJ2-1; 7 nucleotides align to TRBD1. Trimming at V came to 4 bases and at J to 5 bases, leaving 5 bases not matched to a gene. This CDR3 has 14 residues. In nucleotides, the CDR3 is TGTGCCAGCAGTTCGACAGGGCCCAACAATGAGCAGTTCTTC. Amino acid sequence: CASSSTGPNNEQFF.

This sequence joins TRBV19 and TRBJ1-5; D perhaps matches TRBD1 (5 bases). The CDR3 is 13 residues long. The germline V gene encodes CDR1 LNHDA and CDR2 SQIVND (reference sequence). V lost 4 bases to trimming and J lost 4 bases, with 8 bases between them. In nucleotides, the CDR3 is TGTGCCAGTAGTACAGGGCCGAATCAGCCCCAGCATTTT. Protein sequence: CASSTGPNQPQHF.

The chain employs TRBV9 and TRBJ2-5, with 8 nucleotides matching TRBD2. V was clipped by 0 bases and J by 1 base; unmatched bases: 2. The germline CDR1 and CDR2 sequences are SGDLS and YYNGEE. CDR3 size: 15 residues. The CDR3 nucleotides read TGTGCCAGCAGCGTAGCAGCGGGGGTCCAAGAGACCCAGTACTTC. The encoded protein is CASSVAAGVQETQYF.

The chain combines TRBV29-1 with TRBJ2-2, with TRBD2 identical over 9 bases. Germline trimming cut 4 bases from V and 4 bases from J; bases unmatched to any gene: 4. Germline loops: CDR1 SQVTM, CDR2 ANQGSEA. The CDR3 has 14 amino acids. The CDR3 nucleotides read TGCAGCGTTGGACTAGCGGAAATCACCGGGGAGCTGTTTTTT. This translates into CSVGLAEITGELFF.

V usage is TRBV12-3 or TRBV12-4 and J usage is TRBJ2-2; TRBD2 aligns across 8 bases. The V and J ends lost 8 bases and 6 bases, in that order; junction bases with no gene match: 8. This CDR3 comprises 14 residues. This chain's CDR3 is CASLLAGRSGELFF. The CDR3, as DNA: TGTGCCAGCCTATTAGCGGGACGGTCCGGGGAGCTGTTTTTT.

This rearrangement joins TRBV19 to TRBJ2-1, with no clear D. The CDR3 spans 13 residues. Deletions cut 8 bases from V and 0 bases from J, with 8 bases between. CDR1 and CDR2 (germline): LNHDA, SQIVND (reference sequence). The CDR3 here is CASGAHSYNEQFF. The CDR3 DNA reads TGTGCCAGTGGAGCGCACTCCTACAATGAGCAGTTCTTC.

This rearrangement joins TRBV7-9 to TRBJ2-2; D gene unclear. Germline V gene data show CDR1 as SEHNR and CDR2 as FQNEAQ (reference sequence). The V end lost 5 bases, the J end lost 0 bases, and 7 bases lay between the germline ends. This CDR3 has 14 amino acids. In nucleotides, the CDR3 is TGTGCCAGCAGCCGAGATTCGAACACCGGGGAGCTGTTTTTT. Its protein product is CASSRDSNTGELFF.

The chain recombines TRBV7-9 with TRBJ2-1; tentatively, D is TRBD1 (6 bases). Per the germline V gene, CDR1 is SEHNR and CDR2 is FQNEAQ (reference sequence). There are 14 residues in the CDR3. V lost 9 bases and J lost 0, with 12 bases in between. CDR3 amino acids: CASWGPSSYNEQFF. The CDR3 nucleotides read TGTGCCAGTTGGGGGCCGAGCTCCTACAATGAGCAGTTCTTC.

V gene TRBV14 combines with J gene TRBJ2-2; 7 nucleotides match TRBD2. Germline CDR1 SGHDN, CDR2 FVKESK. V lost 0 bases, J lost 1 base, and 8 bases stayed unmatched. The CDR3 covers 18 residues. CDR3 region: CASSQDEFGLVNTGELFF. As DNA, the CDR3 is TGTGCCAGCAGCCAAGATGAATTCGGACTAGTGAACACCGGGGAGCTGTTTTTT.